The clone carrying this T cell receptor (beta chain) was detected once. V lost 6 bases and J 3 bases, leaving 13 bases between the germline ends. The CDR3 contains 14 residues. Germline assignment: CDR1 MNHEY and CDR2 SMNVEV (reference sequence). Method: immunoSEQ multiplex PCR; TCRdb's copy keeps in-frame clones and lacks some. This sample has about 200,000 clones, with more than 70% found just once. This sample is part of a study of cytotoxic CD8 clonotypes in ibrutinib-treated CLL. Looking at the study overall: Partial responses numbered around 24 and complete responses 2; after a median around 74 months, about 14 stayed remitted and approximately 12 progressed.

The sequencing used PBMCs, collected after 12 months of ibrutinib treatment. The J gene is TRBJ2-3, the V gene TRBV27, with D possibly matching TRBD1 (5 bases). The receptor comes from a human donor with chronic lymphocytic leukemia. The CDR3 protein is CASRYDSQTDTQYF. The CDR3 coding sequence is TGTGCCAGCAGATACGACAGCCAAACAGATACGCAGTATTTT.